A few counts support the clone carrying this T cell receptor beta chain. What it binds is unknown. Germline CDR1 reads SGHRS; CDR2 reads YFSETQ. The ends lost 6 bases at V and 7 bases at J; junction bases unmatched: 12. CDR3 size: 15 residues. The data were obtained in a study of T cell responses to AZD1222 COVID-19 vaccine. Notes on the study in general: All repertoire sampling was performed exclusively after the peak T cell response. Clonal diversity was possibly underestimated, and white British individuals and females predominated among donors.

Sequencing used immunoSEQ multiplex PCR; TCRdb keeps in-frame clones, though not all of them. The profile shows 110,000 to 150,000 clones, approximately 85% of them singletons. Sequenced here: peripheral blood, sampled on day 0 of AZD1222 vaccination. This sequence joins TRBV5-1 and TRBJ2-1; TRBD2 matches at 8 bases. The source is an adult in good health. CDR3 sequence: CASNLAGGVGNEQFF. DNA of the CDR3: TGCGCCAGCAATCTGGCGGGGGGTGTAGGAAATGAGCAGTTCTTC.